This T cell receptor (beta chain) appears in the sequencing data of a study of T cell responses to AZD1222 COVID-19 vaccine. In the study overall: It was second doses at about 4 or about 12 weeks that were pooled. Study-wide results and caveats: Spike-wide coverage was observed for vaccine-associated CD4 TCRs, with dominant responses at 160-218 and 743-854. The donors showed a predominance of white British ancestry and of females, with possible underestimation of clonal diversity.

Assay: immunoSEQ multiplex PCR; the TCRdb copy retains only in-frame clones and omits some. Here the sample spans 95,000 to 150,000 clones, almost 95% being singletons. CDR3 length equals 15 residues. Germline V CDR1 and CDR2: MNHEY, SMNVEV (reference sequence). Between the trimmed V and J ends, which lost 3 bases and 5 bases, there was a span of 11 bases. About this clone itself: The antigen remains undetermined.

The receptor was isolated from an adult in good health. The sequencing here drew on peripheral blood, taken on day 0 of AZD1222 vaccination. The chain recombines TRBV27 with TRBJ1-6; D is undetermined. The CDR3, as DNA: TGTGCCAGCAGTTTCCTGGATAGGGATAATTCACCCCTCCACTTT. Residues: CASSFLDRDNSPLHF.